Sequencing of this T cell receptor beta chain was carried out in a study of blood T cell repertoires in COVID-19. With V trimmed by 4 bases and J by 5 bases, 8 bases remained unmatched. This CDR3 is 15 amino acids long. Germline V gene data show CDR1 as MGHRA and CDR2 as YSYEKL. Seattle's enrolled individuals joined amid active infection and were then monitored longitudinally. The data were produced by immunoSEQ multiplex PCR, yet TCRdb's version contains in-frame clones alone and is incomplete. This sample has some 200,000 clones, with approximately 90% found just once. This receptor was taken from a woman in her seventies with COVID-19, enrolled during active disease. The V and J genes are TRBV4-1 and TRBJ1-2; the match to TRBD1 covers 9 bases. Sequencing used peripheral blood. DNA for the CDR3: TGCGCCAGCAGCCCGTCCGGGACAGGGATATATGGCTACACCTTC. Translating gives CASSPSGTGIYGYTF.